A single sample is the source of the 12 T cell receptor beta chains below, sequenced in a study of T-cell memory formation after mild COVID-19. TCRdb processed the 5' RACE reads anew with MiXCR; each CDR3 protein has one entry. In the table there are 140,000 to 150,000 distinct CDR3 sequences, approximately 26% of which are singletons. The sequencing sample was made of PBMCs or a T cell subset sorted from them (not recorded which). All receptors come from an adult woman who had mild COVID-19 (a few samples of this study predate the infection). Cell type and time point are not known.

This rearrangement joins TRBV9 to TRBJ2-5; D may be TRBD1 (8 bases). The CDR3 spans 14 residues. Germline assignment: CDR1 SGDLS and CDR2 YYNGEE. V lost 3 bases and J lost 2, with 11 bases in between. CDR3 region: CASSAQGGQETQYF. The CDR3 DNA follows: TGTGCCAGCAGCGCACAGGGGGGGCAAGAGACCCAGTACTTC.

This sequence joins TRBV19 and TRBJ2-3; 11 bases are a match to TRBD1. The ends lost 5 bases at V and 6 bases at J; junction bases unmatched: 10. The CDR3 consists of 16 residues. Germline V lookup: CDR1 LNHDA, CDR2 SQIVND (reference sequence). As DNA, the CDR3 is TGTGCCAGTAGTGACCGGACAGGGGGCAAGGTGGATACGCAGTATTTT. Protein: CASSDRTGGKVDTQYF.

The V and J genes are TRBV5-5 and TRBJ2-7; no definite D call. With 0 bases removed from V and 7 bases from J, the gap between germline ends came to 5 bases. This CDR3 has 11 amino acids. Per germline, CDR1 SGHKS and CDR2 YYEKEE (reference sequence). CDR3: CASSLAAEQYF. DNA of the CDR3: TGTGCCAGCAGCTTGGCCGCTGAGCAGTACTTC.

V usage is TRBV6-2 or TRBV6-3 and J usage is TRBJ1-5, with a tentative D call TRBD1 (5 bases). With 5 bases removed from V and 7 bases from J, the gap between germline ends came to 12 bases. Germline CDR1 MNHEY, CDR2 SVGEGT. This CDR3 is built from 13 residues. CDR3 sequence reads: CASSLGLLQPQHF. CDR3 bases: TGTGCCAGCAGTCTGGGACTTCTGCAGCCCCAGCATTTT.

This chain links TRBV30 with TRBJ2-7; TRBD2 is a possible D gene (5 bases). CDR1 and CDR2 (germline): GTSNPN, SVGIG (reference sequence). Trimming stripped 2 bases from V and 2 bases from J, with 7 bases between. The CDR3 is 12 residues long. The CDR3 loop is CAWSSGTYEQYF. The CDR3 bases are TGTGCCTGGAGTTCGGGGACCTACGAGCAGTACTTC.

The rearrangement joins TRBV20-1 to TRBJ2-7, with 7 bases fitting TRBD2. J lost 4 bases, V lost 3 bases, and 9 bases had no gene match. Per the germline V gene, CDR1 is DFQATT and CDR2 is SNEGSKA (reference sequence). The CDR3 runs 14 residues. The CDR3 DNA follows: TGCAGTGCTAGGGGCAGGCTAGCGGTATACGAGCAGTACTTC. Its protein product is CSARGRLAVYEQYF.

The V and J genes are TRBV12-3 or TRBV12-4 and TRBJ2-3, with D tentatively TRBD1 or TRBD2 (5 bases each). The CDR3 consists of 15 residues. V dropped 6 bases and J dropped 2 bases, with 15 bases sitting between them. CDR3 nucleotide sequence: TGTGCCAGCAGCAACCGAGAGGGGCCCACAGATACGCAGTATTTT. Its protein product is CASSNREGPTDTQYF.

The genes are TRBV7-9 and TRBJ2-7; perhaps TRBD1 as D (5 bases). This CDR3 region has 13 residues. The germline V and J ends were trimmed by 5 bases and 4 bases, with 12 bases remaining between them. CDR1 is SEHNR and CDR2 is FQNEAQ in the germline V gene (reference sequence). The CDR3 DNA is TGTGCCAGCAGCGCAGGGTCTCCATACGAGCAGTACTTC. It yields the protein CASSAGSPYEQYF.

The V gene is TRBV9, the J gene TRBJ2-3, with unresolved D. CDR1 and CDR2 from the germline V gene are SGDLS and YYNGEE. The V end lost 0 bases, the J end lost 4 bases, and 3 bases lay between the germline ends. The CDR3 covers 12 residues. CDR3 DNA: TGTGCCAGCAGCGTAGACTCAGATACGCAGTATTTT. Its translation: CASSVDSDTQYF.

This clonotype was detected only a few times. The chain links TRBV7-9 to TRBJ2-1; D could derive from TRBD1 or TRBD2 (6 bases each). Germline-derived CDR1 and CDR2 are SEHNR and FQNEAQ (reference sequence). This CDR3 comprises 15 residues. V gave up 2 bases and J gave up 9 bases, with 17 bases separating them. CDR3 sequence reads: CASSLHGGPGSEQFF. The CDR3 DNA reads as TGTGCCAGCAGCTTACACGGGGGCCCTGGGAGTGAGCAGTTCTTC. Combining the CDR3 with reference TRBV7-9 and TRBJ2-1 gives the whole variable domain DTGVSQNPRHKITKRGQNVTFRCDPISEHNRLYWYRQTLGQGPEFLTYFQNEAQLEKSRLLSDRFSAERPKGSFSTLEIQRTEQGDSAMYLCASSLHGGPGSEQFFGPGTRLTVL.

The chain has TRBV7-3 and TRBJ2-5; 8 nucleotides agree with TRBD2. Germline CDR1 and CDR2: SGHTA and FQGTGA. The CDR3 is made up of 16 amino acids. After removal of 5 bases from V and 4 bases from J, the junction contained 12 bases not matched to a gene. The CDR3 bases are TGTGCCAGCAGCCCCTCGGGACTAGAACCCCCAGAGACCCAGTACTTC. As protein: CASSPSGLEPPETQYF.

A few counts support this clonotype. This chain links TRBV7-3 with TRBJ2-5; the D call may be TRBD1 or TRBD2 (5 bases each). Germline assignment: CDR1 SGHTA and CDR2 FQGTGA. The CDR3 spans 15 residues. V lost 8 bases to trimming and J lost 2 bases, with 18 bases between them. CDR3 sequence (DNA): TGTGCCAGCCGGGAAACAGGTTATCCTCAAGAGACCCAGTACTTC. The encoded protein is CASRETGYPQETQYF.